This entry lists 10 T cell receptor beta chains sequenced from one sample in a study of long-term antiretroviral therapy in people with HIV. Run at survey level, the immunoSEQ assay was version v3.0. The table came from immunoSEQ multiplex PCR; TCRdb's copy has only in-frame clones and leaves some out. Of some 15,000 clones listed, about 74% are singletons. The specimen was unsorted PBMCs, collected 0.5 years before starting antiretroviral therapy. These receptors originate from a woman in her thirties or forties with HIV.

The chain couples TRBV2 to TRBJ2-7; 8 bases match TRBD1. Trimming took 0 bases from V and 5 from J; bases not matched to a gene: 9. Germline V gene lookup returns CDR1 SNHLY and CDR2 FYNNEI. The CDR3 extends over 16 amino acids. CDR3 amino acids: CASSEAARQGIHEQYF. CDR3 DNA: TGTGCCAGCAGTGAAGCGGCCAGACAGGGGATCCACGAGCAGTACTTC. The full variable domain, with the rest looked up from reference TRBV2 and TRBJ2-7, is EPEVTQTPSHQVTQMGQEVILRCVPISNHLYFYWYRQILGQKVEFLVSFYNNEISEKSEIFDDQFSVERPDGSNFTLKIRSTKLEDSAMYFCASSEAARQGIHEQYFGPGTRLTVT.

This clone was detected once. CDR3 protein: CASSASSPTGNTIYF. The CDR3 DNA reads TGTGCCAGCAGTGCTTCATCCCCTACTGGAAACACCATATATTTT. J is TRBJ1-3 and V is TRBV6-1; no clear D. This CDR3 has 15 amino acids. Germline V lookup: CDR1 MNHNS, CDR2 SASEGT. V lost 4 bases to trimming and J lost 2 bases, with 12 bases between them.

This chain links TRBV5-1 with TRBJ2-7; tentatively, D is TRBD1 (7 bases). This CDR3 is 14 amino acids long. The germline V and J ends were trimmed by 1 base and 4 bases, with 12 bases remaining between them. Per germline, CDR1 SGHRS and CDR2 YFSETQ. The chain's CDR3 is CASSLFPGGYEQYF. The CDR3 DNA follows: TGCGCCAGCAGCTTGTTTCCAGGGGGGTACGAGCAGTACTTC.

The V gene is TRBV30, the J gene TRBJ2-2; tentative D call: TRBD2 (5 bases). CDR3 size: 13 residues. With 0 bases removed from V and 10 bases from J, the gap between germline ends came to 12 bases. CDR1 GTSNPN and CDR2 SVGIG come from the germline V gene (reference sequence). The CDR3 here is CAWSVHGVLELFF. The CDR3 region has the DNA TGTGCCTGGAGTGTACACGGGGTATTGGAGCTGTTTTTT.

The CDR3, as DNA: TGTGCCTGGAGTGTCGGTAACACTGAAGCTTTCTTT. Translating gives CAWSVGNTEAFF. This chain joins TRBV30 and TRBJ1-1; D unclear. This CDR3 is 12 amino acids long. Germline CDR1 GTSNPN, CDR2 SVGIG (reference sequence). The V gene lost 0 bases and the J gene lost 2 bases, with 4 bases spanning the gap.

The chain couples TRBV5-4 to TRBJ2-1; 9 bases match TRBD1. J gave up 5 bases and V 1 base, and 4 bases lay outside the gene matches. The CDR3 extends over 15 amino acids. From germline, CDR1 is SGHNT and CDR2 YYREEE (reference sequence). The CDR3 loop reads CASSLMRQGDNEQFF. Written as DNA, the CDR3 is TGTGCCAGCAGCTTGATGAGACAGGGGGACAATGAGCAGTTCTTC.

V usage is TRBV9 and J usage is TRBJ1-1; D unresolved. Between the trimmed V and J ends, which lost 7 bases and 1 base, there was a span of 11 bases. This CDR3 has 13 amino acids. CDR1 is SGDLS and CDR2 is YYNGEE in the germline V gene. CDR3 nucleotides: TGTGCCAGCCGGGCGGCCGCGAACACTGAAGCTTTCTTT. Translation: CASRAAANTEAFF.

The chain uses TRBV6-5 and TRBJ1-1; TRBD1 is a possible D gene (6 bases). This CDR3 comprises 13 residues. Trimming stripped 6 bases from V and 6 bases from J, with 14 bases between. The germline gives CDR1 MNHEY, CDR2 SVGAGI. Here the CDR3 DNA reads TGTGCCAGCAGAAACACAGGGATAGCTGAAGCTTTCTTT. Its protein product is CASRNTGIAEAFF.

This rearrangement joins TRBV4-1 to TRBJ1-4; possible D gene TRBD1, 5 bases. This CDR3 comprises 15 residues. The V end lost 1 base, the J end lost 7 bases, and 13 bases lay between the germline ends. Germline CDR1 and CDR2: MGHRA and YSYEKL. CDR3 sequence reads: CASSQGQFSGEKLFF. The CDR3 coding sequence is TGCGCCAGCAGCCAAGGACAGTTTTCGGGTGAAAAACTGTTTTTT.

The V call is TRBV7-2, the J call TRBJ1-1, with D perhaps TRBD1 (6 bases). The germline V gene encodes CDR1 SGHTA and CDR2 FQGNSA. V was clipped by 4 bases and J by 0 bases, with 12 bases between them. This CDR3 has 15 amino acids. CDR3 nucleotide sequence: TGTGCCAGCAGCTACGACAGGCTCATGAACACTGAAGCTTTCTTT. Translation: CASSYDRLMNTEAFF.